The next 15 T cell receptor beta chains were all read from a single sample in a study of metastatic and nonmetastatic thyroid tumors. Thyroid surgery had not been preceded by any treatment in any patient. Using MiXCR, TCRdb re-called clones from the PCR reads. Among some 13,000 clones listed, around 21% were seen once. Sequencing was carried out using adjacent normal tissue. These receptors all come from a female donor with papillary thyroid cancer or a benign thyroid nodule (not recorded which). Some clones in this sample may be carry-over from other donors' samples.

The chain carries TRBV5-1 and TRBJ2-2; D is undetermined. The germline gives CDR1 SGHRS, CDR2 YFSETQ. The CDR3 is 15 residues long. Deletions cut 6 bases from V and 2 bases from J, with 14 bases between. The CDR3 bases are TGCGCCAGCACCATGCAGAGAGACAACACCGGGGAGCTGTTTTTT. Protein sequence: CASTMQRDNTGELFF.

A note on this clone: Its ends do not fully match the called genes, so a read error is possible. V gene TRBV27 combines with J gene TRBJ2-5; no reliable D call. Germline CDR1 is MNHEY and CDR2 is SMNVEV (reference sequence). This CDR3 has 14 residues. For the CDR3, the DNA is TGTGCCGGCAGTAAAGGAAACAGCCAAGAGACGCAGTACTTC. Protein: CAGSKGNSQETQYF.

This clone appeared a few times. The genes are TRBV27 and TRBJ1-2; D gene unclear. The ends were cut back, 3 bases at V and 3 bases at J, with 8 bases in the middle. CDR1 and CDR2 (germline): MNHEY, SMNVEV (reference sequence). The CDR3 is 13 amino acids. The CDR3 here is CASSFWPYYGYTF. For the CDR3, the DNA is TGTGCCAGCAGTTTTTGGCCGTACTATGGCTACACCTTC.

With respect to this clone: Likely a read error: the CDR3 ends without its conserved phenylalanine or tryptophan. The rearrangement uses TRBV15 and TRBJ2-3; D is ambiguous. This CDR3 region has 14 residues. Trimming shortened V by 1 base and J by 1 base, and 6 bases separated the two germline ends. Germline V gives CDR1 LNHNV, CDR2 YYDKDF (reference sequence). CDR3 residues: CATSRGFRTDTQYL. The DNA of the CDR3 is TGTGCCACCAGCAGAGGATTCCGCACAGATACGCAGTATCTT.

This clone occurred a few times. This may be a read error, as it is one base from a much larger clone. The chain couples TRBV3-1 to TRBJ2-1; 7 bases line up with TRBD2. CDR3 size: 13 residues. CDR1 is LGHDT and CDR2 is YNNKEL in the germline V gene (reference sequence). CDR3 sequence reads: CASSHLTSNKQFF. The CDR3 DNA is TGTGCCAGCAGCCACCTGACTAGCAATAAGCAGTTCTTC.

The rearrangement joins TRBV27 to TRBJ2-1; 11 nucleotides agree with TRBD2. The CDR3 runs 17 residues. V shed 5 bases and J 1 base; nucleotides not matched to a gene: 7. Looked up from germline, CDR1 is MNHEY and CDR2 is SMNVEV (reference sequence). The CDR3 reads CASSAGLAGLSYNEQFF. For the CDR3, the DNA is TGTGCCAGCAGTGCAGGACTAGCGGGTCTATCCTACAATGAGCAGTTCTTC.

On this clone itself: Other DNA sequences in this sample translate to the same CDR3. The chain uses TRBV7-2 and TRBJ1-4; D possibly corresponds to TRBD1 (5 bases). Between the trimmed V and J ends, which lost 3 bases and 7 bases, there was a span of 15 bases. This CDR3 comprises 15 residues. Germline loops: CDR1 SGHTA, CDR2 FQGNSA. CDR3 sequence reads: CASSLARAGREKLFF. For the CDR3, the DNA is TGTGCCAGCAGCTTGGCTCGGGCAGGGCGTGAAAAACTGTTTTTT.

A word on this clone: Germline is not matched at one junction end, which may reflect a read error. The chain combines TRBV12-3 or TRBV12-4 with TRBJ2-7, with 9 bases identical to TRBD2. The CDR3 runs 21 residues. CDR3 sequence reads: CASSLTEGKTSGYDQIYGQYF. Here the CDR3 DNA reads TGTGCCAGCAGTTTGACAGAGGGAAAGACTAGCGGCTATGACCAAATTTACGGGCAGTACTTC.

This clone was found many times. The CDR3 DNA reads TGCGCCAGCAGCCAAGGTCGACAGGGCTACGAGCAGTACTTC. It specifies CASSQGRQGYEQYF. V gene TRBV4-3 combines with J gene TRBJ2-7; 7 bases agree with TRBD1. V trimming: 1 base; J trimming: 3 bases; junction bases outside the gene matches: 3. In germline, CDR1 is LGHNA, CDR2 YSLEER. The CDR3 totals 14 residues.

In this sample, this clone turned up many times. The V and J genes are TRBV20-1 and TRBJ2-3; TRBD2 might be the D (6 bases). V lost 3 bases and J 0 bases, leaving 16 bases between the germline ends. CDR3 length: 16 residues. CDR1 DFQATT and CDR2 SNEGSKA come from the germline V gene (reference sequence). This CDR3 is CSASVSGRGSTDTQYF. The CDR3 nucleotides are TGCAGTGCTAGCGTGAGTGGGCGGGGCAGCACAGATACGCAGTATTTT.

The chain employs TRBV11-2 and TRBJ2-1, with D possibly matching TRBD2 (6 bases). Germline V gives CDR1 SGHAT, CDR2 FQNNGV. The CDR3 covers 16 residues. The V gene lost 4 bases and the J gene lost 1 base, with 14 bases spanning the gap. DNA for the CDR3: TGTGCCAGCAGCTCGATACTAGCAGGTTCCTACAATGAGCAGTTCTTC. This codes for CASSSILAGSYNEQFF.

The V call is TRBV28, the J call TRBJ2-2, with D maybe TRBD1 (5 bases). CDR3 length: 15 residues. Trimming pared 6 bases from V and 1 base from J, leaving 12 bases between. Germline loops: CDR1 MDHEN, CDR2 SYDVKM. Here the CDR3 reads CASRSDRQNTGELFF. As DNA, the CDR3 is TGTGCCAGCAGATCCGACAGACAGAACACCGGGGAGCTGTTTTTT.

The rearrangement joins TRBV12-3 or TRBV12-4 to TRBJ2-2, with 14 bases aligning to TRBD2. The J segment lost 8 bases and the V segment lost 5 bases, leaving 4 bases of the junction unmatched. The CDR3 consists of 15 residues. CDR3 DNA sequence: TGTGCCAGCAGTCCGGGACTAGCGGGAGTTGGGGAGCTGTTTTTT. Translation gives CASSPGLAGVGELFF.

The chain is built from TRBV7-3 and TRBJ2-5, with D perhaps TRBD2 (5 bases). Germline V CDR1 and CDR2: SGHTA, FQGTGA. Trimming removed 3 bases at V and 5 bases at J, with 16 bases between. The CDR3 length is 15 residues. CDR3 sequence (DNA): TGTGCCAGCAGCTTTAATAGAGGGAGCAAGGAGACCCAGTACTTC. Its protein is CASSFNRGSKETQYF.

By frequency in the sample, this clone is medium-sized (0.01 to 0.1%). The chain combines TRBV5-1 with TRBJ1-2; D gene ambiguous. V shed 5 bases and J shed 2 bases, with 10 bases lying between them. The CDR3 is 13 residues long. Germline values: CDR1 SGHRS, CDR2 YFSETQ. CDR3 DNA: TGCGCCAGCAGTCGTACCCCCAACTATGGCTACACCTTC. Its translation: CASSRTPNYGYTF.